These 29 T cell receptor beta chains share one sample of origin, sequenced in a study of cytomegalovirus exposure and HLA in healthy donors. The PCR employed 60 Vbeta primers together with 13 Jbeta primers. Clones were read by immunoSEQ multiplex PCR, and TCRdb kept only the in-frame ones, dropping some. The table includes over 70,000 clones, about 67% detected once. The sequenced material came from PBMCs. Receptor source: a human donor in good health.

This clone appeared a single time. Here the CDR3 reads CASSLARDSEYF. For the CDR3, the DNA is TGTGCCAGCAGCTTAGCGCGGGACTCTGAGTACTTC. The gene calls are TRBV11-2 and TRBJ2-5, with D tentatively TRBD2 (6 bases). Between the trimmed V and J ends, which lost 1 base and 12 bases, there was a span of 12 bases. Germline CDR1 reads SGHAT; CDR2 reads FQNNGV. The CDR3 runs 12 residues.

This clone occurred a few times. The J gene is TRBJ2-1, the V gene TRBV27; possibly TRBD2 for D (6 bases). Germline lookup yields CDR1 MNHEY and CDR2 SMNVEV (reference sequence). CDR3 length: 13 residues. Trimming removed 8 bases at V and 2 bases at J, with 10 bases between. The CDR3 DNA sequence: TGTGCCAGCGGTACTAGCACCTACAATGAGCAGTTCTTC. It translates to CASGTSTYNEQFF.

This clone was picked up a small number of times. The chain carries TRBV19 and TRBJ2-7; 8 bases are a match to TRBD1. CDR1 and CDR2 (germline): LNHDA, SQIVND (reference sequence). J was trimmed by 7 bases and V by 5 bases; bases with no gene match: 10. The CDR3 length is 14 residues. The CDR3 region is CASSSRTGSGEQYF. DNA of the CDR3: TGTGCCAGTAGTTCGCGGACAGGGTCGGGGGAGCAGTACTTC.

The chain recombines TRBV7-2 with TRBJ1-5; TRBD1 matches at 7 bases. This CDR3 is built from 15 residues. CDR1 SGHTA and CDR2 FQGNSA come from the germline V gene. V trimming: 7 bases; J trimming: 1 base; junction bases outside the gene matches: 7. The CDR3 sequence: CASKDRSISNQPQHF. The CDR3 coding sequence is TGTGCCAGCAAGGACAGGAGTATCAGCAATCAGCCCCAGCATTTT. Variable domain in full (rest from reference TRBV7-2 and TRBJ1-5): GAGVSQSPSNKVTEKGKDVELRCDPISGHTALYWYRQSLGQGLEFLIYFQGNSAPDKSGLPSDRFSAERTGGSVSTLTIQRTQQEDSAVYLCASKDRSISNQPQHFGDGTRLSIL.

This sequence joins TRBV9 and TRBJ2-1, with D possibly being TRBD2 (7 bases). The V end lost 4 bases, the J end lost 6 bases, and 20 bases lay between the germline ends. CDR3 length: 16 residues. Germline CDR1 reads SGDLS; CDR2 reads YYNGEE. DNA for the CDR3: TGTGCCAGCAGCAGGGGAGGGGGACCCCTTCCCAATGAGCAGTTCTTC. This translates into CASSRGGGPLPNEQFF.

There are a few counts of this clone. The chain combines TRBV15 with TRBJ1-1, with a tentative D call TRBD1 (5 bases). Trimming took off 0 bases at V and 4 bases at J, with 12 bases between the two ends. The CDR3 consists of 15 residues. The germline V gene encodes CDR1 LNHNV and CDR2 YYDKDF (reference sequence). CDR3: CATSRDQGGGTEAFF. CDR3 DNA: TGTGCCACCAGCAGAGATCAGGGTGGCGGCACTGAAGCTTTCTTT.

J is TRBJ2-7 and V is TRBV27; 9 bases are a match to TRBD1. CDR1 is MNHEY and CDR2 is SMNVEV in the germline V gene (reference sequence). With V trimmed by 7 bases and J by 3 bases, 10 bases remained unmatched. The CDR3 consists of 15 residues. The CDR3 region is CASTPLGQGSYEQYF. CDR3 bases: TGTGCCAGCACCCCCCTGGGACAGGGAAGCTACGAGCAGTACTTC.

The chain has TRBV9 and TRBJ1-1; possibly TRBD1 for D (6 bases). V was pared by 4 bases and J by 3 bases, with 10 bases between. The CDR3 totals 13 residues. CDR1 SGDLS and CDR2 YYNGEE come from the germline V gene. In DNA form, the CDR3 reads TGTGCCAGCAGCTCCCAGGGGTACACTGAAGCTTTCTTT. Translation: CASSSQGYTEAFF.

This clone occurred once. This chain joins TRBV9 and TRBJ1-1; possible D gene TRBD1, 5 bases. Germline-derived CDR1 and CDR2 are SGDLS and YYNGEE. The CDR3 runs 14 residues. The V gene lost 1 base and the J gene lost 8 bases, with 15 bases spanning the gap. The CDR3 loop is CASSVPSRGKEAFF. In DNA form, the CDR3 reads TGTGCCAGCAGCGTACCCTCACGGGGGAAGGAAGCTTTCTTT.

The chain employs TRBV5-1 and TRBJ2-3, with D possibly matching TRBD2 (6 bases). The CDR3 loop spans 15 amino acids. V dropped 0 bases and J dropped 2 bases, with 10 bases sitting between them. Per the germline V gene, CDR1 is SGHRS and CDR2 is YFSETQ. The CDR3 region is CASSLEDYNTDTQYF. DNA for the CDR3: TGCGCCAGCAGCTTGGAGGACTACAACACAGATACGCAGTATTTT.

The CDR3 spells CASSPIGQDYGYTF. The CDR3 DNA reads TGTGCCAGCAGCCCTATAGGACAGGACTATGGCTACACCTTC. The chain has TRBV11-2 and TRBJ1-2; 7 bases match TRBD1. V was clipped by 5 bases and J by 3 bases; unmatched bases: 6. The germline V gene encodes CDR1 SGHAT and CDR2 FQNNGV. The CDR3 runs to 14 residues.

This clone was detected a few times. The chain carries TRBV19 and TRBJ1-2, with a possible D match to TRBD1 (6 bases). V was trimmed by 6 bases and J by 4 bases, leaving 18 bases between them. The CDR3 has 15 amino acids. The germline V gene encodes CDR1 LNHDA and CDR2 SQIVND (reference sequence). The CDR3 DNA is TGTGCCAGTAGCTTTCCCTCATGGACAGTCTATGGCTACACCTTC. Translated, it gives CASSFPSWTVYGYTF. Using reference TRBV19 and TRBJ1-2 for the parts outside the CDR3, the full variable domain is DGGITQSPKYLFRKEGQNVTLSCEQNLNHDAMYWYRQDPGQGLRLIYYSQIVNDFQKGDIAEGYSVSREKKESFPLTVTSAQKNPTAFYLCASSFPSWTVYGYTFGSGTRLTVV.

The gene calls are TRBV6-5 and TRBJ1-4; tentative D call: TRBD1 (5 bases). The CDR3 runs 12 residues. Germline values: CDR1 MNHEY, CDR2 SVGAGI. The V gene lost 2 bases and the J gene lost 12 bases, with 10 bases spanning the gap. CDR3 loop: CASSYGGDQLFF. In DNA, the CDR3 is TGTGCCAGCAGTTACGGGGGGGACCAACTGTTTTTT.

A single count supports this clone. The chain uses TRBV4-1 and TRBJ2-1; weak D call: TRBD2 (5 bases). CDR1 is MGHRA and CDR2 is YSYEKL in the germline V gene. The CDR3 consists of 16 residues. Trimming shortened V by 1 base and J by 5 bases, and 15 bases separated the two germline ends. CDR3 in amino acids: CASSQVGISAHNEQFF. In DNA form, the CDR3 reads TGCGCCAGCAGCCAAGTGGGGATTAGCGCCCACAATGAGCAGTTCTTC.

V usage is TRBV6-5 and J usage is TRBJ1-3; D gene uncertain. The germline gives CDR1 MNHEY, CDR2 SVGAGI. The CDR3 has 13 residues. V was cut by 9 bases and J by 0 bases, with 9 bases left in between. CDR3: CASHQASGNTIYF. The CDR3 DNA reads as TGTGCCAGTCATCAGGCCTCTGGAAACACCATATATTTT.

The rearrangement joins TRBV7-9 to TRBJ2-3; the D is unclear. V was pared by 10 bases and J by 4 bases, with 18 bases between. CDR1 and CDR2 (germline): SEHNR, FQNEAQ (reference sequence). The CDR3 runs to 14 residues. CDR3 coding DNA: TGTGCCACCCTTGGGCCCCAAGTCTCAGATACGCAGTATTTT. Protein sequence: CATLGPQVSDTQYF.

The CDR3 nucleotides are TGTGCCGTCCGCCGGGGTTCACCCCTCCACTTT. Protein product: CAVRRGSPLHF. The J gene is TRBJ1-6, the V gene TRBV6-1, with no clear D. Trimming left V 11 bases short and J 9 bases short, with 11 bases between. The CDR3 loop spans 11 amino acids. From germline, CDR1 is MNHNS and CDR2 SASEGT.

V gene TRBV30 combines with J gene TRBJ1-3; D possibly corresponds to TRBD1 (5 bases). The CDR3 is made up of 15 amino acids. CDR1 is GTSNPN and CDR2 is SVGIG in the germline V gene (reference sequence). V was shortened by 7 bases and J by 6 bases, with 22 bases between the two germline ends. The CDR3 nucleotides read TGTGCCTTGCTCCCGGGGCAGTCGGGACTAAACACCATATATTTT. This translates into CALLPGQSGLNTIYF.

The chain combines TRBV5-1 with TRBJ2-7; 7 bases map to TRBD2. The CDR3 totals 13 residues. Per the germline V gene, CDR1 is SGHRS and CDR2 is YFSETQ. Trimming took 0 bases from V and 5 from J; bases not matched to a gene: 2. The CDR3 nucleotides are TGCGCCAGCAGCTTGGGGACTAGAAACGAGCAGTACTTC. As protein: CASSLGTRNEQYF.

This sequence joins TRBV20-1 and TRBJ2-1; D perhaps matches TRBD2 (5 bases). Trimming shortened V by 7 bases and J by 7 bases, and 8 bases separated the two germline ends. The germline CDR1 and CDR2 sequences are DFQATT and SNEGSKA (reference sequence). The CDR3 totals 10 residues. Written as DNA, the CDR3 is TGCAGTGTAGGACTTAATGAGCAGTTCTTC. It yields the protein CSVGLNEQFF.

CDR3 nucleotide sequence: TGCGCCAGCAGTGGGGGACCGGGACAGGGGAACACTGAAGCTTTCTTT. It encodes CASSGGPGQGNTEAFF. The gene calls are TRBV10-1 and TRBJ1-1; 9 positions agree with TRBD1. V was clipped by 4 bases and J by 1 base; unmatched bases: 7. The CDR3 is made up of 16 amino acids. Germline loops: CDR1 WNHNN, CDR2 SYGVQD (reference sequence).

The V gene is TRBV5-1, the J gene TRBJ2-7; 12 bases map to TRBD2. Germline values: CDR1 SGHRS, CDR2 YFSETQ. The trim removed 7 bases at V and 4 bases at J, leaving 9 bases unmatched. The length of the CDR3 is 15 residues. The CDR3 loop is CASRVTSGSRYEQYF. The CDR3 DNA reads TGCGCCAGCCGCGTGACTAGCGGGAGCCGGTACGAGCAGTACTTC.

This clone occurred a few times. The rearrangement uses TRBV19 and TRBJ1-5; TRBD1 aligns across 10 bases. Germline CDR1 is LNHDA and CDR2 is SQIVND (reference sequence). This CDR3 spans 15 amino acids. V gave up 8 bases and J gave up 5 bases; unmatched junction bases: 9. The CDR3 protein is CASSRTGGLYQPQHF. CDR3 sequence (DNA): TGTGCCAGTTCCCGGACAGGGGGGTTGTATCAGCCCCAGCATTTT.

The chain uses TRBV9 and TRBJ2-6, with a weak D call TRBD1 (6 bases). Between the trimmed V and J ends, which lost 4 bases and 0 bases, there was a span of 20 bases. CDR1 and CDR2 (germline): SGDLS, YYNGEE. The CDR3 has 19 residues. The CDR3 reads CASSLTGTRPDSGANVLTF. The CDR3 DNA follows: TGTGCCAGCAGCTTAACCGGGACAAGGCCAGACTCTGGGGCCAACGTCCTGACTTTC.

V and J are TRBV6-6 and TRBJ2-7, with 9 bases that match TRBD1. The CDR3 is 12 residues long. CDR1 and CDR2 from the germline V gene are MNHNY and SVGAGI (reference sequence). Unmatched junction bases numbered 3, after V lost 6 bases and J lost 6 bases. The CDR3 region is CASRRQGGEQYF. CDR3 sequence (DNA): TGTGCCAGCAGGCGACAGGGGGGCGAGCAGTACTTC.

The chain employs TRBV5-4 and TRBJ1-1; D may be TRBD1 (5 bases). Per germline, CDR1 SGHNT and CDR2 YYREEE (reference sequence). V was pared by 4 bases and J by 1 base, with 8 bases between. The CDR3 consists of 13 residues. The CDR3 region has the DNA TGTGCCAGCAGCCCGGACACGAACACTGAAGCTTTCTTT. Translated, it gives CASSPDTNTEAFF.

This clone has a handful of counts. The chain uses TRBV27 and TRBJ1-2; possible D gene TRBD1, 5 bases. The CDR3 runs 14 residues. Germline V lookup: CDR1 MNHEY, CDR2 SMNVEV (reference sequence). Trimming pared 4 bases from V and 4 bases from J, leaving 13 bases between. CDR3 coding DNA: TGTGCCAGCAGTTCCAGGGATTCGAGCTATGGCTACACCTTC. Its translation: CASSSRDSSYGYTF.

The chain combines TRBV5-4 with TRBJ2-2; weak D call: TRBD1 (5 bases). The CDR3 totals 12 residues. V was clipped by 0 bases and J by 9 bases, with 6 bases between them. In germline, CDR1 is SGHNT, CDR2 YYREEE (reference sequence). This CDR3 is CASSLGGRELFF. CDR3 DNA: TGTGCCAGCAGCTTGGGGGGCAGGGAGCTGTTTTTT.

The chain combines TRBV6-5 with TRBJ2-5, with 13 bases that match TRBD2. Germline CDR1 reads MNHEY; CDR2 reads SVGAGI. V was pared by 0 bases and J by 4 bases, with 2 bases of the junction left unmatched. This CDR3 contains 16 residues. CDR3 bases: TGTGCCAGCAGTTACTCTCGACTAGCGGGAGGAGAGACCCAGTACTTC. Translating it yields CASSYSRLAGGETQYF.